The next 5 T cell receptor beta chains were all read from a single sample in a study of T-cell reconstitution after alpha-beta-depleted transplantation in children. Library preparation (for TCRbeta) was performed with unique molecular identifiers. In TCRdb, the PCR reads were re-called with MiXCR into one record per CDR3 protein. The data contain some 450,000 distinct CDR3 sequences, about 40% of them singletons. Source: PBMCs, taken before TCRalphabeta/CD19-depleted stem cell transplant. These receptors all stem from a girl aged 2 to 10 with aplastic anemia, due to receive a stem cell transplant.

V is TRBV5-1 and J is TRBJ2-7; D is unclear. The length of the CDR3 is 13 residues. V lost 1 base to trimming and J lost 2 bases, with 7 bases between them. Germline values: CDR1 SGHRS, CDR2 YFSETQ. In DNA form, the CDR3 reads TGCGCCAGCAGCTTGCGACGCACCTACGAGCAGTACTTC. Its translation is CASSLRRTYEQYF.

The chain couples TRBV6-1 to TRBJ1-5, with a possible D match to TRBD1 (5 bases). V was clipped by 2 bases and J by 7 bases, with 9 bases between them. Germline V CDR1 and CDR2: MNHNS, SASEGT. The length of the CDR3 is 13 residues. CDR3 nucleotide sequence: TGTGCCAGCAGTGAAAGGGGACTCCAGCCCCAGCATTTT. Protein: CASSERGLQPQHF.

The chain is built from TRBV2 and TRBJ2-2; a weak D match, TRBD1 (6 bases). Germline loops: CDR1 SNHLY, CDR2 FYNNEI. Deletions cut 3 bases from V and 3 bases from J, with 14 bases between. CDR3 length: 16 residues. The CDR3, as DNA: TGTGCCAGCAGTGATCCCCGGGACATTCACACCGGGGAGCTGTTTTTT. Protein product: CASSDPRDIHTGELFF.

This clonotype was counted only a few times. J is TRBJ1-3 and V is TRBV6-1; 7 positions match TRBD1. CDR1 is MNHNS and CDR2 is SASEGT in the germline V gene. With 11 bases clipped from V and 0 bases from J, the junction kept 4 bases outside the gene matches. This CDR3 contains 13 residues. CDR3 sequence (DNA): TGTGCCGGACAGGTGAACTCTGGAAACACCATATATTTT. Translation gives CAGQVNSGNTIYF.

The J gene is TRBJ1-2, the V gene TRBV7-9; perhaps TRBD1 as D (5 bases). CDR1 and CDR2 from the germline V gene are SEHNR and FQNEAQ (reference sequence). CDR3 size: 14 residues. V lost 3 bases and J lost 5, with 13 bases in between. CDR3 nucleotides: TGTGCCAGCAGCTTTCCCAGGGTTCATTATGGCTACACCTTC. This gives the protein CASSFPRVHYGYTF.